The sequence of this T cell receptor (beta chain) was determined in a study of shared clonotypes between healthy human individuals. The germline gives CDR1 SEHNR, CDR2 FQNEAQ (reference sequence). The CDR3 runs to 17 residues. With 3 bases removed from V and 1 base from J, the gap between germline ends came to 15 bases. Profiling relied on immunoSEQ multiplex PCR, and the TCRdb table lists in-frame clones only, not all of them. This sample yields 400,000 to 500,000 clones, of which 79% are seen a single time; about 12% belongs to the top ten. This receptor was obtained from a woman aged 40 to 50 in good health. Some clones in this sample may be carry-over from other donors' samples. The chain links TRBV7-9 to TRBJ2-2; D is unresolved. Sequencing used PBMCs. The CDR3 is CASSFGYHDGNTGELFF. CDR3 DNA sequence: TGTGCCAGCAGCTTTGGCTACCACGACGGGAACACCGGGGAGCTGTTTTTT.